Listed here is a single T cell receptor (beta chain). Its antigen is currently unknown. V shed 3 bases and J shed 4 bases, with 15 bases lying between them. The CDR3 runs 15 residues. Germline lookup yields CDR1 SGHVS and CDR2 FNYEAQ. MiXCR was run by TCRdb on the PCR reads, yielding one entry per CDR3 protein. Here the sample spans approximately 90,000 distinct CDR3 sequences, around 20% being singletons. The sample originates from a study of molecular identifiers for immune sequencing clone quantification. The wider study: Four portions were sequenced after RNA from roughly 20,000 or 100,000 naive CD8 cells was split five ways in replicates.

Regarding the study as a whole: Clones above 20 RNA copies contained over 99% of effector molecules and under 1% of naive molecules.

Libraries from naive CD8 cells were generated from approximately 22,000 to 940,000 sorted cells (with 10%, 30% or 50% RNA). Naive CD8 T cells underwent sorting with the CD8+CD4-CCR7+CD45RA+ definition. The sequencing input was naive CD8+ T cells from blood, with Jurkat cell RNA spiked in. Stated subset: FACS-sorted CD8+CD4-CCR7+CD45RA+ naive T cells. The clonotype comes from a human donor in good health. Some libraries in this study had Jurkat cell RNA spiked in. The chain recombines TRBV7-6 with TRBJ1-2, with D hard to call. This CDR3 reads CASSFGPGSFYGYTF. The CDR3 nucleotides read TGTGCCAGCAGCTTTGGTCCAGGTTCCTTCTATGGCTACACCTTC.